The rows below give T cell receptor beta chains drawn from one sample of a study of shared clonotypes between healthy human individuals. Here immunoSEQ multiplex PCR was the method, and the copy in TCRdb shows in-frame clones only, minus some. The profile covers 2 million to 2.5 million clones, with roughly 91% appearing a single time and 1.5% to 2% taken by the ten largest. Sample: naive CD8+ T cells from PBMCs. These receptors all come from a man between 18 and 29 years old in good health. Some clones in this sample may be carry-over from other donors' samples. CDR3s include the opening cysteine and the closing phenylalanine or tryptophan. D genes are given only for firm matches. The size entry is marked missing in some rows and otherwise reads once, few, many or a size class.

J | V | D | size | CDR3 | DNA
TRBJ2-7 | TRBV18 | TRBD1 | . | CASSPAPTGVGEQYF | TGTGCCAGCTCACCCGCCCCGACAGGGGTCGGCGAGCAGTACTTC
TRBJ1-5 | TRBV19 | . | . | CASRSDGNQPQHF | TGTGCCAGTAGATCAGACGGCAATCAGCCCCAGCATTTT
TRBJ1-5 | TRBV7-9 | . | few | CASSLAFGGLSNQPQHF | TGTGCCAGCAGCTTAGCTTTTGGGGGGTTGAGCAATCAGCCCCAGCATTTT
TRBJ2-5 | TRBV28 | . | . | CASSLAVQETQYF | TGTGCCAGCAGTTTGGCGGTTCAAGAGACCCAGTACTTC
TRBJ1-1 | TRBV28 | . | few | CASSSGLMNTEAFF | TGTGCCAGCAGTTCCGGACTTATGAACACTGAAGCTTTCTTT
TRBJ2-5 | TRBV7-8 | . | . | CASSLPIGGQQETQYF | TGTGCCAGCAGCCTCCCAATCGGGGGACAGCAAGAGACCCAGTACTTC
TRBJ2-1 | TRBV27 | TRBD2 | . | CASSLLPGLAGDNEQFF | TGTGCCAGCAGTTTATTACCGGGACTAGCGGGGGATAATGAGCAGTTCTTC
TRBJ2-1 | TRBV13 | . | . | CASTGLVREQFF | TGTGCCAGCACGGGTTTAGTACGTGAGCAGTTCTTC
TRBJ2-7 | TRBV27 | . | . | CASSLYGGLYEQYF | TGTGCCAGCAGTTTATATGGGGGCCTCTACGAGCAGTACTTC
TRBJ1-2 | TRBV6-6 | TRBD1 | . | CASSQSLGQGYGYTF | TGTGCCAGCAGTCAGTCGTTGGGACAGGGGTATGGCTACACCTTC